These T cell receptor beta chains were read from a single sample in a study of T cells in Graves' hyperthyroidism and ophthalmopathy. Using its own MiXCR run on the multiplex PCR reads, TCRdb lists one record per CDR3 protein. The table includes more than 450,000 distinct CDR3 sequences, just under 20% detected once. Sequencing was done on a sample of blood. The source of these receptors is a man between 40 and 49 years old with Graves' ophthalmopathy. Both conserved end residues are part of each CDR3. The D gene is left open where the match is weak. Expanded clones get a size class; other rows say once, few or many, or leave the size out.

abundance,v_gene,j_gene,d_gene,CDR3aa,CDR3nt
-,TRBV5-1,TRBJ2-1,-,CASSGGQVNEQFF,TGCGCCAGCAGTGGAGGGCAAGTCAATGAGCAGTTCTTC
many,TRBV20-1,TRBJ2-3,-,CSAKDHATDTQYF,TGCAGTGCTAAGGACCACGCCACAGATACGCAGTATTTT
-,TRBV6-9,TRBJ2-3,TRBD2,CASSDSGGRTDTQYF,TGCGCCAGCAGTGACAGCGGGGGGCGCACAGATACGCAGTATTTT
few,TRBV30,TRBJ2-3,-,CAWDSGYRTDTQYF,TGTGCCTGGGACTCGGGCTACCGCACAGATACGCAGTATTTT
-,TRBV6-1,TRBJ2-7,TRBD1,CASTPTGGSRTSSEQYF,TGTGCCAGCACACCGACAGGGGGGAGTAGGACGAGTAGCGAGCAGTACTTC
many,TRBV12-3/TRBV12-4,TRBJ2-3,TRBD2,CASSERGASTDTQYF,TGTGCCAGCAGCGAGCGGGGGGCTTCCACAGATACGCAGTATTTT
once,TRBV6-1,TRBJ1-2,-,CASSPGLRYGYTF,TGTGCCAGCAGTCCAGGGCTTCGCTATGGCTACACCTTC
many,TRBV5-1,TRBJ2-7,-,CASSLETAFYEQYF,TGCGCCAGCAGCTTGGAAACAGCGTTCTACGAGCAGTACTTC
many,TRBV20-1,TRBJ1-1,-,CSARVRGREAFF,TGCAGTGCTAGAGTGAGAGGACGAGAAGCTTTCTTT
few,TRBV19,TRBJ2-4,TRBD1,CASSLRTGGAQNIQYF,TGTGCCAGTAGTCTCCGGACAGGGGGCGCCCAAAACATTCAGTACTTC
many,TRBV7-9,TRBJ2-3,TRBD2,CASSSYGLAGGRDTQYF,TGTGCCAGCAGCTCCTACGGACTAGCGGGGGGGCGAGATACGCAGTATTTT
many,TRBV11-1,TRBJ2-7,-,CASSFKGSKQYF,TGTGCCAGCAGCTTTAAAGGGTCCAAGCAGTACTTC
few,TRBV6-1,TRBJ2-1,TRBD2,CASRIYGGVDNEQFF,TGTGCCAGCAGAATCTATGGGGGGGTGGACAATGAGCAGTTCTTC
-,TRBV20-1,TRBJ1-2,TRBD1,CSAAGDSTAGSYGYTF,TGCAGTGCTGCCGGGGACAGCACAGCCGGATCCTATGGCTACACCTTC